These 3 T cell receptor beta chains were sequenced from one sample in a study of T cells in Graves' hyperthyroidism and ophthalmopathy. From RNA transcripts, TCR beta CDR3 regions were amplified. The TCR CDR3 was amplified in a first-round RT-PCR using the HTBI primer set. TCRdb re-called the multiplex PCR reads with MiXCR, one entry per CDR3 protein. Of some 510,000 distinct CDR3 sequences detected, under 25% appear once; the ten largest clones hold about 26%. The material sequenced was blood. The receptors derive from a man between 18 and 29 years old with Graves' hyperthyroidism.

This clonotype has only one observation. The chain links TRBV7-6 to TRBJ2-2; 7 nucleotides agree with TRBD2. The trim removed 2 bases at V and 8 bases at J, leaving 14 bases unmatched. Per germline, CDR1 SGHVS and CDR2 FNYEAQ. This CDR3 has 17 amino acids. The CDR3 region is CASSLILPTSPRGELFF. The CDR3 DNA is TGTGCCAGCAGCTTAATTCTCCCGACTAGCCCTAGGGGGGAGCTGTTTTTT.

About this clonotype itself: Since a much larger clone is just one base distant, this may be a read error. CDR3 loop: CASIFVGGTAHYEQYF. The CDR3 DNA reads TGTGCCAGCATCTTTGTTGGGGGGACTGCCCACTACGAGCAGTACTTC. The chain recombines TRBV11-2 with TRBJ2-7, with D perhaps matching TRBD2 (6 bases). Germline V gene data show CDR1 as SGHAT and CDR2 as FQNNGV. The CDR3 runs to 16 residues. The V end lost 7 bases, the J end lost 3 bases, and 22 bases lay between the germline ends.

This clonotype was counted many times. The chain has TRBV6-5 and TRBJ2-7; the D call may be TRBD1 or TRBD2 (5 bases each). V was shortened by 10 bases and J by 6 bases, with 22 bases between the two germline ends. Germline V gene data show CDR1 as MNHEY and CDR2 as SVGAGI. The CDR3 covers 14 residues. The CDR3, as DNA: TGTGCCACCCAGACGGGACGCAGGAGAGGCGAGCAGTACTTC. This translates into CATQTGRRRGEQYF.